These 14 T cell receptor beta chains share one sample of origin, sequenced in a study of cytomegalovirus exposure and HLA in healthy donors. Primers included in the PCR were 60 Vbeta and 13 Jbeta primers. The protocol was immunoSEQ multiplex PCR, while the TCRdb copy is restricted to in-frame clones and leaves out a portion. The table shows 66,000 or so clones, with more than 70% occurring only once. Sequenced: PBMCs. These receptors were collected from a man aged 30-40 years in good health and CMV-seropositive.

The CDR3 bases are TGTGCCAGCAGCCAAGATCGAGACAGCACCGGGGAGCTGTTTTTT. Its protein product is CASSQDRDSTGELFF. The V and J genes are TRBV4-2 and TRBJ2-2; the D gene is possibly TRBD1 (5 bases). V was pared by 0 bases and J by 4 bases, with 9 bases between. The CDR3 is 15 residues long. Germline V gene sequence: CDR1 LGHNA, CDR2 YNFKEQ.

This chain joins TRBV27 and TRBJ1-2, with 11 bases aligning to TRBD1. The CDR3 is 14 amino acids. Looked up from germline, CDR1 is MNHEY and CDR2 is SMNVEV (reference sequence). The ends lost 3 bases at V and 7 bases at J; junction bases unmatched: 4. CDR3: CASSLGQGGGGYTF. DNA for the CDR3: TGTGCCAGCAGTTTGGGACAGGGGGGGGGTGGCTACACCTTC.

The chain carries TRBV19 and TRBJ2-7; D is ambiguous. V gave up 0 bases and J gave up 1 base, with 19 bases separating them. Per germline, CDR1 LNHDA and CDR2 SQIVND (reference sequence). The CDR3 extends over 18 amino acids. The CDR3, as DNA: TGTGCCAGTAGTATAGATCTATGGAGCCTTAACCCTTCCTACGAGCAGTACTTC. This gives the protein CASSIDLWSLNPSYEQYF.

The chain uses TRBV19 and TRBJ1-5; TRBD1 might be the D (5 bases). Between the trimmed V and J ends, which lost 5 bases and 5 bases, there was a span of 25 bases. CDR1 and CDR2 from the germline V gene are LNHDA and SQIVND (reference sequence). The CDR3 sequence is 18 residues long. As DNA, the CDR3 is TGTGCCAGTAGTCGCGGTACGGGGGGGACCGGTACGGATCAGCCCCAGCATTTT. Residues: CASSRGTGGTGTDQPQHF. Filled out from reference TRBV19 and TRBJ1-5, the complete variable domain reads DGGITQSPKYLFRKEGQNVTLSCEQNLNHDAMYWYRQDPGQGLRLIYYSQIVNDFQKGDIAEGYSVSREKKESFPLTVTSAQKNPTAFYLCASSRGTGGTGTDQPQHFGDGTRLSIL.

The V gene is TRBV12-2, the J gene TRBJ2-3; TRBD2, as called in the table, went unchecked against the DNA. TRBV12-2 is classified as a pseudogene. CDR3 length: 14 residues. CDR3 protein: CASRSFSGKDTQYF. Written as DNA, the CDR3 is TGTGCAAGTCGCTCCTTTAGCGGTAAAGATACGCAGTATTTT.

The rearrangement links TRBV7-8 to TRBJ2-7; TRBD1 agrees at 9 bases. This CDR3 contains 16 residues. Germline CDR1 is SGHVS and CDR2 is FQNEAQ. V shed 7 bases and J 7 bases; nucleotides not matched to a gene: 17. The CDR3 DNA sequence: TGTGCCAGCATCCTTTTCGGTACAGGGGGCGTCGAAGAGCAGTACTTC. This codes for CASILFGTGGVEEQYF.

This chain links TRBV6-1 with TRBJ2-7; TRBD2 agrees at 10 bases. The CDR3 totals 16 residues. Unmatched junction bases numbered 5, after V lost 3 bases and J lost 0 bases. Germline V gene lookup returns CDR1 MNHNS and CDR2 SASEGT. CDR3 protein: CASSELLAGFSYEQYF. The CDR3 DNA sequence: TGTGCCAGCAGTGAGCTACTAGCGGGGTTCTCCTACGAGCAGTACTTC.

The gene calls are TRBV19 and TRBJ1-5; D ambiguous. This CDR3 comprises 16 residues. The V gene lost 5 bases and the J gene lost 1 base, with 15 bases spanning the gap. Germline loops: CDR1 LNHDA, CDR2 SQIVND (reference sequence). The CDR3 loop is CASSFPSGVSNQPQHF. As DNA, the CDR3 is TGTGCCAGTAGTTTCCCCTCAGGCGTCAGCAATCAGCCCCAGCATTTT.

V gene TRBV19 combines with J gene TRBJ2-5; 10 bases match TRBD1. Germline CDR1 is LNHDA and CDR2 is SQIVND (reference sequence). The CDR3 is made up of 16 amino acids. With V trimmed by 3 bases and J by 1 base, 5 bases remained unmatched. The CDR3 loop reads CASSISGTGVQETQYF. CDR3 sequence (DNA): TGTGCCAGTAGTATCTCTGGGACAGGGGTCCAAGAGACCCAGTACTTC.

The chain has TRBV19 and TRBJ2-3, with a possible D match to TRBD1 (5 bases). Trimming removed 8 bases at V and 5 bases at J, with 17 bases between. Germline CDR1 is LNHDA and CDR2 is SQIVND (reference sequence). CDR3 length equals 14 residues. The CDR3 DNA follows: TGTGCCAGTGGGGCCCGGGTCTTGAAAGATACGCAGTATTTT. Translated, it gives CASGARVLKDTQYF.

Only one count was recorded for this clone. V gene TRBV30 combines with J gene TRBJ1-2; D is possibly TRBD1 (6 bases). The CDR3 extends over 13 amino acids. CDR1 GTSNPN and CDR2 SVGIG come from the germline V gene (reference sequence). The V end was cut by 2 bases, the J end by 4 bases, with 11 bases between. The CDR3 DNA sequence: TGTGCCTGGAGTACAGGGTTAGTCTATGGCTACACCTTC. This translates into CAWSTGLVYGYTF.

CDR3 amino acids: CASSRRTSDSYEQYF. The DNA for the CDR3 is TGTGCCAGCTCACGACGGACTAGCGACTCCTACGAGCAGTACTTC. This chain uses TRBV18 with TRBJ2-7; TRBD2 matches 9 bases. The CDR3 sequence is 15 residues long. CDR1 is KGHSH and CDR2 is LQKENI in the germline V gene. After removal of 4 bases from V and 0 bases from J, the junction contained 4 bases not matched to a gene.

This chain links TRBV4-1 with TRBJ2-3; a possible D gene is TRBD2 (5 bases). The length of the CDR3 is 16 residues. V lost 0 bases and J lost 2, with 12 bases in between. The V gene's germline CDR1 is MGHRA and CDR2 YSYEKL. As DNA, the CDR3 is TGCGCCAGCAGCCAAGAGTCACGGGATTTCACAGATACGCAGTATTTT. Translation: CASSQESRDFTDTQYF.

The CDR3 DNA sequence: TGTGCCAGCAGTGGACAGTATAGCAATCAGCCCCAGCATTTT. This sequence encodes CASSGQYSNQPQHF. This rearrangement joins TRBV11-2 to TRBJ1-5; D possibly corresponds to TRBD1 (6 bases). The germline V gene encodes CDR1 SGHAT and CDR2 FQNNGV. The V end lost 6 bases, the J end lost 0 bases, and 9 bases lay between the germline ends. The CDR3 length is 14 residues.